The 7 T cell receptor beta chains reported below all come from one sample, sequenced in a study of post-analysis software for immune sequencing data. Regarding the study as a whole: With TRBV5-6, TRBV5-1 and TRBV20-1 included, 5 or 6 TRBV segments were more frequent in patients than in controls.

Unique molecular identifiers were present in the TCR beta cDNA libraries. TCRdb reanalysed the PCR reads using MiXCR and keeps one entry per CDR3 protein. The sample contains about half a million distinct CDR3 sequences, 30% to 40% of which appear only once. For these receptors, no antigen is known. Source material: blood. The origin of the receptors is a girl aged 2-17 years with multiple sclerosis.

This clonotype has just a few counts. V gene TRBV7-3 combines with J gene TRBJ1-1, with D uncertain. Trimming took 2 bases from V and 4 from J, leaving 8 bases between them. The CDR3 has 13 amino acids. CDR1 SGHTA and CDR2 FQGTGA come from the germline V gene. CDR3 residues: CASSLDGRTEAFF. The CDR3 DNA follows: TGTGCCAGCAGCTTAGACGGACGCACTGAAGCTTTCTTT.

The gene calls are TRBV3-1 and TRBJ1-1; 11 nucleotides agree with TRBD1. This CDR3 contains 16 residues. Germline lookup yields CDR1 LGHDT and CDR2 YNNKEL (reference sequence). V was pared by 4 bases and J by 5 bases, with 9 bases of the junction left unmatched. Here the CDR3 reads CASSPGTGGGLTEAFF. CDR3 sequence (DNA): TGTGCCAGCAGCCCCGGGACAGGGGGAGGTTTAACTGAAGCTTTCTTT.

This clonotype was seen more than once but under ten times. The genes are TRBV10-3 and TRBJ2-7; maybe TRBD2 (7 bases). There are 17 residues in the CDR3. The germline V and J ends were trimmed by 6 bases and 4 bases, with 25 bases remaining between them. The germline CDR1 and CDR2 sequences are ENHRY and SYGVKD. This CDR3 is CAIRTARGRGYQYEQYF. CDR3 DNA: TGTGCCATCAGGACCGCACGGGGGCGGGGGTATCAATACGAGCAGTACTTC.

This clonotype occurred a few times. V is TRBV27 and J is TRBJ2-3; D remains ambiguous. Trimming left V 5 bases short and J 0 bases short, with 9 bases between. Germline loops: CDR1 MNHEY, CDR2 SMNVEV (reference sequence). The CDR3 covers 14 residues. CDR3 nucleotide sequence: TGTGCCAGCAGTACCAGACCTAGCACAGATACGCAGTATTTT. This encodes CASSTRPSTDTQYF.

This clonotype came up a few times. The CDR3 region is CSVRGGDYGYTF. DNA for the CDR3: TGCAGCGTTAGGGGGGGGGACTATGGCTACACCTTC. This chain connects TRBV29-1 to TRBJ1-2; D possibly corresponds to TRBD1 (6 bases). V lost 5 bases, J lost 3 bases, and 10 bases lay in between. The CDR3 loop spans 12 amino acids. In germline, CDR1 is SQVTM, CDR2 ANQGSEA. Together with reference TRBV29-1 and TRBJ1-2, the CDR3 gives the full variable domain: SAVISQKPSRDICQRGTSLTIQCQVDSQVTMMFWYRQQPGQSLTLIATANQGSEATYESGFVIDKFPISRPNLTFSTLTVSNMSPEDSSIYLCSVRGGDYGYTFGSGTRLTVV.

The gene calls are TRBV20-1 and TRBJ1-1; no definite D call. Germline V gives CDR1 DFQATT, CDR2 SNEGSKA (reference sequence). The V gene lost 4 bases and the J gene lost 0 bases, with 15 bases spanning the gap. The CDR3 sequence is 15 residues long. DNA of the CDR3: TGCAGTGCTATTACGATCGGCCATGTGAACACTGAAGCTTTCTTT. Its translation: CSAITIGHVNTEAFF.

V usage is TRBV6-1 and J usage is TRBJ2-3; D not certain. Germline V CDR1 and CDR2: MNHNS, SASEGT. Deletions cut 3 bases from V and 4 bases from J, with 8 bases between. The CDR3 covers 13 residues. CDR3 sequence: CASSDTEADTQYF. The CDR3 bases are TGTGCCAGCAGTGACACAGAGGCAGATACGCAGTATTTT.